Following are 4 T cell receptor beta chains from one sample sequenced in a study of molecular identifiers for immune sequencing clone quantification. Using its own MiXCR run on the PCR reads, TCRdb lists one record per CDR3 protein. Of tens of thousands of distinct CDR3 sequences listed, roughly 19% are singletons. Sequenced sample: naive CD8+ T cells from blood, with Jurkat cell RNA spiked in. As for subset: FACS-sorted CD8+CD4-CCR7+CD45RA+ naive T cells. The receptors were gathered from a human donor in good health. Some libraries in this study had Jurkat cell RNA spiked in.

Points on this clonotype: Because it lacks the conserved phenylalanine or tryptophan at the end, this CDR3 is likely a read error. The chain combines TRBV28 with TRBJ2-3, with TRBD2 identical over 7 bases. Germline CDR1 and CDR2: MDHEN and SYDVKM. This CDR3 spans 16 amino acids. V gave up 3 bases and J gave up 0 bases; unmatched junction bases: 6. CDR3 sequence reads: CASSLYPAGSTDTQYL. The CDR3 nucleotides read TGTGCCAGCAGTTTGTATCCAGCGGGAAGCACAGATACGCAGTATCTT.

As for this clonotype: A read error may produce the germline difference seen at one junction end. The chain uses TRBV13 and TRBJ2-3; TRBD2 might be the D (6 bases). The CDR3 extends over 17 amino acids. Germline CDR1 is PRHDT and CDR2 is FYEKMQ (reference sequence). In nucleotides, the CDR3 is TGCGCCAGCAGCCTGAACAATGGCGGGGAGACCACAGATACGCAGTGTTTT. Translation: CASSLNNGGETTDTQCF.

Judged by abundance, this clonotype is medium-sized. CDR3 sequence: CASSPLMTADTQYF. The CDR3 nucleotides read TGTGCCAGCAGCCCCCTTATGACGGCAGATACGCAGTATTTT. The gene calls are TRBV14 and TRBJ2-3; D unclear. The V gene lost 4 bases and the J gene lost 4 bases, with 12 bases spanning the gap. This CDR3 has 14 residues. Germline lookup yields CDR1 SGHDN and CDR2 FVKESK.

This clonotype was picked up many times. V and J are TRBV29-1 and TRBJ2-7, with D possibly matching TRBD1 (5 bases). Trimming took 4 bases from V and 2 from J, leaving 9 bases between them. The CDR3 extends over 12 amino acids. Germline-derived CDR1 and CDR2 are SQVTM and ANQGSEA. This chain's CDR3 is CSVVAGTYEQYF. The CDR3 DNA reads TGCAGCGTTGTCGCAGGGACCTACGAGCAGTACTTC.